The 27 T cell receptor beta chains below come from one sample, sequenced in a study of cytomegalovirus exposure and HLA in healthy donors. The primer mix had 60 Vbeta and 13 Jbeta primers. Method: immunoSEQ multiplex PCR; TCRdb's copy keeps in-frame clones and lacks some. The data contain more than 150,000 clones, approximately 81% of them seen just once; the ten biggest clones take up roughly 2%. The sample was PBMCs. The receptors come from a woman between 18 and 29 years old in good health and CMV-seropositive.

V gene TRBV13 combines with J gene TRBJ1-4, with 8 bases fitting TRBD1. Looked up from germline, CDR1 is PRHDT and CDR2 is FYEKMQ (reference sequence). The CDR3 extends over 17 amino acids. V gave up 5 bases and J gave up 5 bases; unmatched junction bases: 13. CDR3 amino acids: CASSPGQGRVGNEKLFF. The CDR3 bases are TGTGCCAGCAGCCCTGGACAGGGCCGCGTGGGGAATGAAAAACTGTTTTTT. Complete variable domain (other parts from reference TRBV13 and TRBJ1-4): AAGVIQSPRHLIKEKRETATLKCYPIPRHDTVYWYQQGPGQDPQFLISFYEKMQSDKGSIPDRFSAQQFSDYHSELNMSSLELGDSALYFCASSPGQGRVGNEKLFFGSGTQLSVL.

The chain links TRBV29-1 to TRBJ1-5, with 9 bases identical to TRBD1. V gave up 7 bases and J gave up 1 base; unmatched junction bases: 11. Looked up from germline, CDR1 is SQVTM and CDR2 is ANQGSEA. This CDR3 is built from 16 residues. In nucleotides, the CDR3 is TGCAGCGCTCTCACGGGACAGGGCGGGAGCAATCAGCCCCAGCATTTT. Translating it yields CSALTGQGGSNQPQHF.

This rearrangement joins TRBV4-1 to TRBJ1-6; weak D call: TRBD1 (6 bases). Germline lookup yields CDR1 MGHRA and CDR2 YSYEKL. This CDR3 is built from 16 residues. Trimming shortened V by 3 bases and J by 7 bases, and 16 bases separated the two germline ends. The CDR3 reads CASSQRKGTRNSPLHF. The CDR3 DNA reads TGCGCCAGCAGCCAGAGGAAAGGGACACGAAATTCACCCCTCCACTTT.

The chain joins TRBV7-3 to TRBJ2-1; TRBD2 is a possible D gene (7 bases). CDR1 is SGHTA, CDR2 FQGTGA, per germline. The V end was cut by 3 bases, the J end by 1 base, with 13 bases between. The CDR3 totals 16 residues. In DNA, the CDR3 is TGTGCCAGCAGCTTTGATGGGGGGGCTTCCTACAATGAGCAGTTCTTC. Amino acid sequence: CASSFDGGASYNEQFF.

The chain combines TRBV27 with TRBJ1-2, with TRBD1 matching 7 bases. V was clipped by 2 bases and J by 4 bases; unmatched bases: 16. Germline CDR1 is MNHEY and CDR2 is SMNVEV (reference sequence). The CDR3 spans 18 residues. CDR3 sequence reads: CASSLLSKTGKGGYGYTF. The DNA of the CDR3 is TGTGCCAGCAGTTTACTCAGCAAGACAGGGAAGGGCGGCTATGGCTACACCTTC.

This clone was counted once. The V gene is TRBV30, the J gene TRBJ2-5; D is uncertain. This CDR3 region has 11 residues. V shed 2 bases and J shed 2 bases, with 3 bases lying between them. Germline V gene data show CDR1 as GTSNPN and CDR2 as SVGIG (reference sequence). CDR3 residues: CAWSSQETQYF. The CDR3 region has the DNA TGTGCCTGGAGTTCGCAAGAGACCCAGTACTTC.

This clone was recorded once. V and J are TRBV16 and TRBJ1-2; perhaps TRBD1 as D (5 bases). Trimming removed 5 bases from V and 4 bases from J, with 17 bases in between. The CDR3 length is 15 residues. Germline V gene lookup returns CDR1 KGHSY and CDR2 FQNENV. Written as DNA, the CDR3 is TGTGCCAGCAGCGCACGGACCGACAGTTCCTATGGCTACACCTTC. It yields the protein CASSARTDSSYGYTF.

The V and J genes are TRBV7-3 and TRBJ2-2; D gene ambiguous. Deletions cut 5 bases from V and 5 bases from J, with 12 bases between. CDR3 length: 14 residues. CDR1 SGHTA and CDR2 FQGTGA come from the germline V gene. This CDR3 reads CASSPRITTGELFF. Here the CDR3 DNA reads TGTGCCAGCAGCCCCAGGATTACTACCGGGGAGCTGTTTTTT.

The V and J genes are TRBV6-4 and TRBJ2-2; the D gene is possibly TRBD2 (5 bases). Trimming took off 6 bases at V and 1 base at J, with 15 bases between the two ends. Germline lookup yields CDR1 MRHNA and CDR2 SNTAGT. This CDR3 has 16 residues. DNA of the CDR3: TGTGCCAGCAGCCCCAGGAGGTTCTTGAACACCGGGGAGCTGTTTTTT. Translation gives CASSPRRFLNTGELFF.

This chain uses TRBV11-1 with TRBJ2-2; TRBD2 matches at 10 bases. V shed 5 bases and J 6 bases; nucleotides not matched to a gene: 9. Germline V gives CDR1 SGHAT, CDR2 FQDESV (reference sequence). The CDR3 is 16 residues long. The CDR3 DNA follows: TGTGCCAGCAGCGCACTAGCGGGGTGGGGCGCCGGGGAGCTGTTTTTT. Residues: CASSALAGWGAGELFF. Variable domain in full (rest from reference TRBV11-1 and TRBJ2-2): EAEVAQSPRYKITEKSQAVAFWCDPISGHATLYWYRQILGQGPELLVQFQDESVVDDSQLPKDRFSAERLKGVDSTLKIQPAELGDSAMYLCASSALAGWGAGELFFGEGSRLTVL.

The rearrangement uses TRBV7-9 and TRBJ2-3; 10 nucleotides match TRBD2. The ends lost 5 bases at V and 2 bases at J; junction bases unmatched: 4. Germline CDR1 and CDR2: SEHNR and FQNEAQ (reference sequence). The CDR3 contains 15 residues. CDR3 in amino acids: CASSVSGGHTDTQYF. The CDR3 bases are TGTGCCAGCAGCGTTAGCGGGGGGCACACAGATACGCAGTATTTT.

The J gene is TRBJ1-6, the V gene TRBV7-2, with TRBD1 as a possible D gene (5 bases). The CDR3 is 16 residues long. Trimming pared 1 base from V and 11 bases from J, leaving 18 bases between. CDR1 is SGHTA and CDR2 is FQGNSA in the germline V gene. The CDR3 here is CASSLDAPGRGAPLHF. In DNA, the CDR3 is TGTGCCAGCAGCTTAGATGCTCCGGGGAGGGGAGCACCCCTCCACTTT.

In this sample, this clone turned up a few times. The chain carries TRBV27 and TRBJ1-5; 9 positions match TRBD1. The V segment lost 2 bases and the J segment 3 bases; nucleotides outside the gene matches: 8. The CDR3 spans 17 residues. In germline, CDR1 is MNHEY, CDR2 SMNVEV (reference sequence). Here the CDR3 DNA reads TGTGCCAGCAGTTTAGTAGGGACAGGGCGGTTCAATCAGCCCCAGCATTTT. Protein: CASSLVGTGRFNQPQHF.

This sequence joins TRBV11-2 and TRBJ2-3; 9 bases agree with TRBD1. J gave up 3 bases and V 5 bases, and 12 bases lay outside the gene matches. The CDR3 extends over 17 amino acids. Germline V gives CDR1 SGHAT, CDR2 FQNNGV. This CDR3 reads CASSVFQGQGSTDTQYF. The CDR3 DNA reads TGTGCCAGCAGCGTTTTTCAAGGACAGGGGAGTACAGATACGCAGTATTTT. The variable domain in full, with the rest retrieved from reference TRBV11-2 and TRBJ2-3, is EAGVAQSPRYKIIEKRQSVAFWCNPISGHATLYWYQQILGQGPKLLIQFQNNGVVDDSQLPKDRFSAERLKGVDSTLKIQPAKLEDSAVYLCASSVFQGQGSTDTQYFGPGTRLTVL.

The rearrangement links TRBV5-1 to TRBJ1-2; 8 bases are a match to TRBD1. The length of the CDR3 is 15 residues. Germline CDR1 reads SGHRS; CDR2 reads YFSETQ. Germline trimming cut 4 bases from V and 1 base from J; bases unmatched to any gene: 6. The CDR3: CASSRWTGHNYGYTF. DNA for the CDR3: TGCGCCAGCAGCCGTTGGACAGGGCATAACTATGGCTACACCTTC. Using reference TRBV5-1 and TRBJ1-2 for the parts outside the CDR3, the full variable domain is KAGVTQTPRYLIKTRGQQVTLSCSPISGHRSVSWYQQTPGQGLQFLFEYFSETQRNKGNFPGRFSGRQFSNSRSEMNVSTLELGDSALYLCASSRWTGHNYGYTFGSGTRLTVV.

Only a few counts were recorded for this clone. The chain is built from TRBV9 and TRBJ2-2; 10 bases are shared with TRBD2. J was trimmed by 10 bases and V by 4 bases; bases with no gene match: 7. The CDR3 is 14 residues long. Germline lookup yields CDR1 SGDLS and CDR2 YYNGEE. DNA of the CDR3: TGTGCCAGCAGCTACAGCGGGGGGGCCACGGAGCTGTTTTTT. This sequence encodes CASSYSGGATELFF.

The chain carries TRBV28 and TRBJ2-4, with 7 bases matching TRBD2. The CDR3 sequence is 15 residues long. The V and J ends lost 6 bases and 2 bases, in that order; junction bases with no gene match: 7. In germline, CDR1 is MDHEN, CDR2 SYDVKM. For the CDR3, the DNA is TGTGCCAGCAGCCGCGGGGGAGGGACCAAAAACATTCAGTACTTC. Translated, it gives CASSRGGGTKNIQYF. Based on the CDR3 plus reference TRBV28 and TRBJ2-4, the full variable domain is DVKVTQSSRYLVKRTGEKVFLECVQDMDHENMFWYRQDPGLGLRLIYFSYDVKMKEKGDIPEGYSVSREKKERFSLILESASTNQTSMYLCASSRGGGTKNIQYFGAGTRLSVL.

The CDR3 sequence is CASSSLGAANTEAFF. The CDR3 region has the DNA TGTGCCAGCAGCTCCCTAGGGGCAGCGAACACTGAAGCTTTCTTT. V and J are TRBV7-9 and TRBJ1-1, with D possibly TRBD1 on 5 matching bases. The germline V gene has CDR1 SEHNR and CDR2 FQNEAQ (reference sequence). Between the trimmed V and J ends, which lost 4 bases and 1 base, there was a span of 13 bases. The CDR3 runs to 15 residues.

The CDR3 DNA reads TGTGCCAGTAGTGTAGGGCAGGGGAATTCCGGGGAGCTGTTTTTT. Protein sequence: CASSVGQGNSGELFF. The chain combines TRBV19 with TRBJ2-2; TRBD1 is a possible D gene (6 bases). V was pared by 5 bases and J by 6 bases, with 16 bases between. Germline V gene sequence: CDR1 LNHDA, CDR2 SQIVND (reference sequence). CDR3 length: 15 amino acids.

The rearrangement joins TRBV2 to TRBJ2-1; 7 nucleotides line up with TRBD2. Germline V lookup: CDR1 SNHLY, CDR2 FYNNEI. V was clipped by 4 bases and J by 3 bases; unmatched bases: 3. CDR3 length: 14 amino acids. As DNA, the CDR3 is TGTGCCAGCAGTGGAGTAGCGGGCTACAATGAGCAGTTCTTC. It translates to CASSGVAGYNEQFF.

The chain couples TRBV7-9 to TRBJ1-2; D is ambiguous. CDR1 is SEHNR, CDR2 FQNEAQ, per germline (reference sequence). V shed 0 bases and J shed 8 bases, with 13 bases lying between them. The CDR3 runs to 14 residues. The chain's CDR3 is CASSLASPGTGYTF. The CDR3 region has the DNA TGTGCCAGCAGCTTAGCCTCGCCAGGCACCGGCTACACCTTC.

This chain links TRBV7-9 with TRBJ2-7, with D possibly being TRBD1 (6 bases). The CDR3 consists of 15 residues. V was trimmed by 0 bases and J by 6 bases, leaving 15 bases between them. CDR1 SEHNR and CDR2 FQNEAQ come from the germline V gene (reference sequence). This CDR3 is CASSLAGYGTSEQYF. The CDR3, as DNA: TGTGCCAGCAGCTTAGCGGGGTATGGGACAAGCGAGCAGTACTTC.

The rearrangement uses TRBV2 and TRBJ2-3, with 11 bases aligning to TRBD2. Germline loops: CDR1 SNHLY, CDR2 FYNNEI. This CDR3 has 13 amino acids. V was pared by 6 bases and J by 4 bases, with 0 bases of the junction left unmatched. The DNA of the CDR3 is TGTGCCAGCAGGACTAGCGGGGCAGATACGCAGTATTTT. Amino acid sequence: CASRTSGADTQYF.

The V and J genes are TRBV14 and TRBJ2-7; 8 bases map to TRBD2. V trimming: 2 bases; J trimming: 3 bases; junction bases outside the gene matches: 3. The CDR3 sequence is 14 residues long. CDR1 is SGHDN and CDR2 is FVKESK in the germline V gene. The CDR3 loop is CASSQSSGGYEQYF. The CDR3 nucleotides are TGTGCCAGCAGCCAATCCAGCGGGGGCTACGAGCAGTACTTC.

In DNA form, the CDR3 reads TGTGCCAGCGTGGACAGGGGAATGGGAGGCTATGGCTACACCTTC. It translates to CASVDRGMGGYGYTF. The V call is TRBV6-5, the J call TRBJ1-2, with 9 bases lining up with TRBD1. The CDR3 totals 15 residues. Looked up from germline, CDR1 is MNHEY and CDR2 is SVGAGI. V trimming: 8 bases; J trimming: 4 bases; junction bases outside the gene matches: 11.

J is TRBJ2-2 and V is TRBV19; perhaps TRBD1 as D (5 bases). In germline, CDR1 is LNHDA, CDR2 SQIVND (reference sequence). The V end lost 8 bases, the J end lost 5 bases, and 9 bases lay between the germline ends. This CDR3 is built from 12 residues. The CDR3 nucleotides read TGTGCCAGTGACCAGGGTACCGGGGAGCTGTTTTTT. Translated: CASDQGTGELFF.

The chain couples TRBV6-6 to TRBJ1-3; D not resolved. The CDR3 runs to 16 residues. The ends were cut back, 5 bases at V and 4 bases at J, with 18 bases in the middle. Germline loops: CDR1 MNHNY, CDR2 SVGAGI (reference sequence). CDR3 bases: TGTGCCAGCAGTCTCCCCGAACGCGAGATCGGAAACACCATATATTTT. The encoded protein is CASSLPEREIGNTIYF.